A single sample is the source of the 32 T cell receptor beta chains below, sequenced in a study of cytomegalovirus exposure and HLA in healthy donors. PCR used 60 Vbeta primers and 13 Jbeta primers. Profiling relied on immunoSEQ multiplex PCR, and the TCRdb table lists in-frame clones only, not all of them. The data contain about 130,000 clones, around three quarters of them singletons. The material sequenced was PBMCs. The receptors originated from an older woman in good health and CMV-seropositive.

This clone was seen a single time. The chain combines TRBV7-2 with TRBJ1-2, with 7 bases aligning to TRBD1. The ends lost 8 bases at V and 4 bases at J; junction bases unmatched: 4. The CDR3 totals 12 residues. Germline V gene lookup returns CDR1 SGHTA and CDR2 FQGNSA. The CDR3 bases are TGTGCCAGCGTAGGGGGCGGCTATGGCTACACCTTC. The encoded protein is CASVGGGYGYTF.

The J gene is TRBJ2-1, the V gene TRBV9; 12 bases align to TRBD2. The junction had 5 bases not matched to a gene; V was cut back by 4 bases and J by 3 bases. Per the germline V gene, CDR1 is SGDLS and CDR2 is YYNGEE. The CDR3 totals 16 residues. The CDR3 region has the DNA TGTGCCAGCAGCCTTTCACTAGCGGGAGGCTACAATGAGCAGTTCTTC. It is translated as CASSLSLAGGYNEQFF.

DNA for the CDR3: TGTGCCAGCAGTGAACCAGGGACAGGGAACTACGAGCAGTACTTC. Translated, it gives CASSEPGTGNYEQYF. The chain employs TRBV6-1 and TRBJ2-7, with TRBD1 identical over 9 bases. V trimming: 2 bases; J trimming: 3 bases; junction bases outside the gene matches: 5. The CDR3 covers 15 residues. CDR1 MNHNS and CDR2 SASEGT come from the germline V gene.

This clone occurred a few times. The J gene is TRBJ1-1, the V gene TRBV9, with D unclear. The CDR3 consists of 15 residues. The germline CDR1 and CDR2 sequences are SGDLS and YYNGEE. Deletions cut 0 bases from V and 0 bases from J, with 9 bases between. CDR3 loop: CASSVEGGMNTEAFF. CDR3 DNA: TGTGCCAGCAGCGTAGAAGGAGGGATGAACACTGAAGCTTTCTTT.

This chain links TRBV11-2 with TRBJ2-2, with D uncertain. The CDR3 runs to 14 residues. The V and J ends lost 5 bases and 6 bases respectively, with 13 bases between them. The germline CDR1 and CDR2 sequences are SGHAT and FQNNGV. The CDR3 loop is CASSQTASAGELFF. The DNA for the CDR3 is TGTGCCAGCAGCCAGACGGCTAGTGCCGGGGAGCTGTTTTTT.

This clone has only a few counts. CDR3 residues: CASSRAGGDYGYTF. CDR3 nucleotides: TGTGCCAGCAGCCGGGCAGGGGGAGACTATGGCTACACCTTC. V usage is TRBV7-9 and J usage is TRBJ1-2, with 7 bases matching TRBD1. Trimming at V came to 5 bases and at J to 3 bases, leaving 6 bases not matched to a gene. Germline CDR1 is SEHNR and CDR2 is FQNEAQ (reference sequence). This CDR3 is 14 amino acids long.

The J gene is TRBJ1-3, the V gene TRBV28, with 7 bases aligning to TRBD1. The CDR3 is made up of 16 amino acids. Germline V gives CDR1 MDHEN, CDR2 SYDVKM. Unmatched junction bases numbered 14, after V lost 4 bases and J lost 8 bases. DNA of the CDR3: TGTGCCAGCAGTTCCCGGTCAGGGGGGAGAAGGGACACCATATATTTT. Its translation is CASSSRSGGRRDTIYF.

The rearrangement uses TRBV9 and TRBJ2-5; 11 nucleotides agree with TRBD2. V shed 0 bases, J shed 5 bases, and the junction held 6 bases outside the gene matches. Germline assignment: CDR1 SGDLS and CDR2 YYNGEE. This CDR3 spans 16 amino acids. Here the CDR3 DNA reads TGTGCCAGCAGCGTAGTGTCTAGCGGGGGGTGGGAGACCCAGTACTTC. Its protein product is CASSVVSSGGWETQYF. Using reference TRBV9 and TRBJ2-5 for the parts outside the CDR3, the full variable domain is DSGVTQTPKHLITATGQRVTLRCSPRSGDLSVYWYQQSLDQGLQFLIQYYNGEERAKGNILERFSAQQFPDLHSELNLSSLELGDSALYFCASSVVSSGGWETQYFGPGTRLLVL.

The V gene is TRBV28, the J gene TRBJ1-5; D perhaps matches TRBD1 (6 bases). Germline V gene data show CDR1 as MDHEN and CDR2 as SYDVKM. The CDR3 is 15 amino acids. Deletions cut 5 bases from V and 7 bases from J, with 18 bases between. This chain's CDR3 is CASSMETGPNQPQHF. CDR3 DNA: TGTGCCAGCAGTATGGAGACAGGACCCAACCAGCCCCAGCATTTT.

As DNA, the CDR3 is TGCAGCGTCTCTCAGGCGAACACTGAAGCTTTCTTT. Its translation: CSVSQANTEAFF. The genes are TRBV29-1 and TRBJ1-1; D is ambiguous. V dropped 6 bases and J dropped 1 base, with 9 bases sitting between them. This CDR3 is 12 amino acids long. Germline CDR1 is SQVTM and CDR2 is ANQGSEA.

Here the CDR3 reads CASRRTGTGYGYTF. CDR3 coding DNA: TGTGCCAGCAGACGTACCGGGACAGGATATGGCTACACCTTC. This rearrangement joins TRBV6-5 to TRBJ1-2, with TRBD1 matching over 8 bases. The germline V gene has CDR1 MNHEY and CDR2 SVGAGI. The CDR3 loop spans 14 amino acids. The ends lost 6 bases at V and 5 bases at J; junction bases unmatched: 8.

This chain joins TRBV19 and TRBJ2-3; 8 bases fit TRBD2. V shed 7 bases and J 4 bases; nucleotides not matched to a gene: 10. This CDR3 has 15 residues. Germline CDR1 reads LNHDA; CDR2 reads SQIVND (reference sequence). The CDR3 region has the DNA TGTGCCAGTACCCCGGGGGCGGGAGGAGCAGATACGCAGTATTTT. Translating it yields CASTPGAGGADTQYF.

The rearrangement joins TRBV5-6 to TRBJ2-4, with a possible D match to TRBD1 (6 bases). Germline CDR1 SGHDT, CDR2 YYEEEE. The V and J ends lost 4 bases and 7 bases respectively, with 15 bases between them. This CDR3 contains 14 residues. The CDR3 protein is CASSPVGTGNIQYF. CDR3 coding DNA: TGTGCCAGCAGCCCAGTCGGAACAGGGAACATTCAGTACTTC.

The J gene is TRBJ1-4, the V gene TRBV6-1, with D possibly being TRBD1 (6 bases). The CDR3 spans 14 residues. Germline CDR1 MNHNS, CDR2 SASEGT. V was clipped by 7 bases and J by 4 bases, with 13 bases between them. The CDR3 region is CASNRRGFNEKLFF. The DNA for the CDR3 is TGTGCCAGCAACCGCAGGGGTTTTAATGAAAAACTGTTTTTT.

The rearrangement joins TRBV6-5 to TRBJ2-5; D is perhaps TRBD2 (5 bases). CDR3 length equals 13 residues. V was clipped by 6 bases and J by 2 bases, with 10 bases between them. CDR1 MNHEY and CDR2 SVGAGI come from the germline V gene. The CDR3 bases are TGTGCCAGCAGACGTACTAGTCAAGAGACCCAGTACTTC. Amino acid sequence: CASRRTSQETQYF.

V is TRBV27 and J is TRBJ2-6; D gene unclear. The CDR3 covers 15 residues. Germline-derived CDR1 and CDR2 are MNHEY and SMNVEV (reference sequence). V was clipped by 6 bases and J by 2 bases, with 11 bases between them. The CDR3 sequence: CASSPFGAGANVLTF. For the CDR3, the DNA is TGTGCCAGCAGCCCCTTCGGTGCTGGGGCCAACGTCCTGACTTTC.

V and J are TRBV10-3 and TRBJ1-2; 8 bases are shared with TRBD1. Losses at the gene ends were 2 bases for V and 7 bases for J; bases not matched to a gene: 6. The CDR3 contains 14 residues. Germline-derived CDR1 and CDR2 are ENHRY and SYGVKD. CDR3 DNA: TGTGCCATCAGTGAGAGCCAGGGGGCGGGTGGCTACACCTTC. Its protein is CAISESQGAGGYTF.

The table lists this clone with a count of one. J is TRBJ1-1 and V is TRBV28, with 9 bases matching TRBD1. Germline V gene lookup returns CDR1 MDHEN and CDR2 SYDVKM. Trimming at V came to 4 bases and at J to 4 bases, leaving 4 bases not matched to a gene. The CDR3 spans 14 residues. The CDR3 coding sequence is TGTGCCAGCAGTTCAACAGGGGGCAGCACTGAAGCTTTCTTT. Its translation: CASSSTGGSTEAFF. The whole variable domain, filled in from reference TRBV28 and TRBJ1-1, reads DVKVTQSSRYLVKRTGEKVFLECVQDMDHENMFWYRQDPGLGLRLIYFSYDVKMKEKGDIPEGYSVSREKKERFSLILESASTNQTSMYLCASSSTGGSTEAFFGQGTRLTVV.

The chain links TRBV5-1 to TRBJ2-7; 8 nucleotides align to TRBD1. CDR3 length: 14 residues. Germline V gene data show CDR1 as SGHRS and CDR2 as YFSETQ. V lost 6 bases and J lost 5; bases outside the gene matches: 10. CDR3 amino acids: CASILRTGSHEQYF. CDR3 sequence (DNA): TGCGCCAGCATCCTACGGACAGGGAGCCACGAGCAGTACTTC.

In its sample, this clone was seen a few times. V and J are TRBV29-1 and TRBJ1-2, with D perhaps matching TRBD1 (5 bases). Germline V gene lookup returns CDR1 SQVTM and CDR2 ANQGSEA. This CDR3 region has 15 residues. Trimming cost V 6 bases and J 5 bases, with 22 bases left between them. The CDR3 DNA is TGCAGCGTCGACCCGGGGGGTGGGGAGGGGTATGGCTACACCTTC. Amino acid sequence: CSVDPGGGEGYGYTF.

V and J are TRBV28 and TRBJ1-2; 7 bases fit TRBD1. From germline, CDR1 is MDHEN and CDR2 SYDVKM. The CDR3 extends over 14 amino acids. Unmatched junction bases numbered 9, after V lost 6 bases and J lost 5 bases. CDR3 sequence (DNA): TGTGCCAGCAGCACAGGGGTATCGAGGTATGGCTACACCTTC. Translation gives CASSTGVSRYGYTF.

This clone has just a few counts. The chain combines TRBV2 with TRBJ2-3, with D maybe TRBD1 (5 bases). Germline V gene lookup returns CDR1 SNHLY and CDR2 FYNNEI. CDR3 length: 12 amino acids. Trimming pared 4 bases from V and 5 bases from J, leaving 7 bases between. CDR3 loop: CASSGQLDTQYF. The CDR3 DNA reads TGTGCCAGCAGTGGACAGTTAGATACGCAGTATTTT.

V usage is TRBV2 and J usage is TRBJ1-1; 7 nucleotides agree with TRBD1. Germline V gene sequence: CDR1 SNHLY, CDR2 FYNNEI. V shed 6 bases and J 1 base; nucleotides not matched to a gene: 5. This CDR3 has 14 amino acids. The CDR3, as DNA: TGTGCCAGCAGCACGACAGGGAGGAACACTGAAGCTTTCTTT. Translation gives CASSTTGRNTEAFF.

This chain joins TRBV6-5 and TRBJ1-4, with D possibly being TRBD1 (6 bases). V was cut by 5 bases and J by 0 bases, with 7 bases left in between. Germline lookup yields CDR1 MNHEY and CDR2 SVGAGI. CDR3 length: 14 residues. For the CDR3, the DNA is TGTGCCAGCAGTAGGACAGCAACTAATGAAAAACTGTTTTTT. As protein: CASSRTATNEKLFF.

J is TRBJ2-7 and V is TRBV28, with 10 bases matching TRBD2. The germline CDR1 and CDR2 sequences are MDHEN and SYDVKM. Germline trimming cut 4 bases from V and 4 bases from J; bases unmatched to any gene: 7. CDR3 length equals 15 residues. Here the CDR3 reads CASSSLSSGRYEQYF. CDR3 DNA: TGTGCCAGCAGTTCCCTTTCTAGCGGGAGATACGAGCAGTACTTC.

The chain links TRBV5-4 to TRBJ1-1; D not certain. This CDR3 is built from 14 residues. Germline CDR1 reads SGHNT; CDR2 reads YYREEE (reference sequence). Trimming took off 5 bases at V and 4 bases at J, with 15 bases between the two ends. CDR3 DNA: TGTGCCAGCAGTCGGGCCTTGGAGGGCACTGAAGCTTTCTTT. Translation: CASSRALEGTEAFF.

The rearrangement uses TRBV18 and TRBJ2-3, with TRBD1 matching 8 bases. V was clipped by 8 bases and J by 3 bases; unmatched bases: 1. Germline assignment: CDR1 KGHSH and CDR2 LQKENI. The CDR3 is 12 amino acids. The CDR3 loop reads CASRTGTDTQYF. The CDR3 nucleotides are TGTGCCAGCCGGACAGGGACAGATACGCAGTATTTT. The complete variable domain, with remaining parts taken from reference TRBV18 and TRBJ2-3, reads NAGVMQNPRHLVRRRGQEARLRCSPMKGHSHVYWYRQLPEEGLKFMVYLQKENIIDESGMPKERFSAEFPKEGPSILRIQQVVRGDSAAYFCASRTGTDTQYFGPGTRLTVL.

The chain recombines TRBV28 with TRBJ1-2; no clear D. The germline V gene encodes CDR1 MDHEN and CDR2 SYDVKM. V lost 1 base and J lost 8, with 14 bases in between. The CDR3 is 14 amino acids. CDR3: CASSLSGLGGGYTF. DNA for the CDR3: TGTGCCAGCAGTTTATCTGGGTTAGGAGGGGGCTACACCTTC.

V is TRBV15 and J is TRBJ2-1; 9 bases agree with TRBD1. The CDR3 is 14 residues long. CDR1 LNHNV and CDR2 YYDKDF come from the germline V gene (reference sequence). Losses at the gene ends were 1 base for V and 9 bases for J; bases not matched to a gene: 4. CDR3 DNA: TGTGCCACCAGCAGAGGGACAGGGGACGCTGAGCAGTTCTTC. This sequence encodes CATSRGTGDAEQFF.

There are a few counts of this clone. This sequence joins TRBV5-6 and TRBJ1-1; D unclear. This CDR3 comprises 14 residues. Germline values: CDR1 SGHDT, CDR2 YYEEEE. Trimming took off 0 bases at V and 1 base at J, with 7 bases between the two ends. The CDR3 nucleotides read TGTGCCAGCAGCTTGGGGGCGAAGAACACTGAAGCTTTCTTT. Its translation: CASSLGAKNTEAFF.

The rearrangement links TRBV30 to TRBJ2-7; TRBD1 is a possible D gene (6 bases). The germline V gene has CDR1 GTSNPN and CDR2 SVGIG (reference sequence). This CDR3 comprises 12 residues. V was trimmed by 1 base and J by 6 bases, leaving 10 bases between them. CDR3 in amino acids: CAWSAQGREQYF. CDR3 nucleotide sequence: TGTGCCTGGAGTGCTCAGGGGCGCGAGCAGTACTTC.

This sequence joins TRBV27 and TRBJ2-7; 7 nucleotides match TRBD2. V dropped 6 bases and J dropped 0; count of bases not matched to a gene: 8. Looked up from germline, CDR1 is MNHEY and CDR2 is SMNVEV (reference sequence). The CDR3 spans 15 residues. The CDR3 sequence: CASRPSSGSSYEQYF. The CDR3 DNA follows: TGTGCCAGCAGACCGTCTAGCGGAAGCTCCTACGAGCAGTACTTC.